This T cell receptor (beta chain) was identified in a study of shared clonotypes between healthy human individuals. Overall study context: Each donor had three CD4 naive, three CD4 memory, two CD8 naive and one CD8 memory plate. Study results and limitations: The genetic and exposure-history diversity represented was limited by few donors. Generation of non-shared clonotypes was less probable than generation of clonotypes shared by all four donors. Only blood was sampled; tissue repertoires likely differ.

With respect to this clone: The antigen is not known.

Produced via immunoSEQ multiplex PCR; TCRdb's table is partial and in-frame only. The data show some 740,000 clones, nearly 95% seen once. CD45RO-negative, CCR7-selected cells formed the naive CD8 fraction, which excluded terminally differentiated effector memory CD45RA+ cells. The receptor was isolated from a man aged 25-45 years in good health. Source material: naive CD8+ T cells sorted from blood.

This chain's CDR3 is CSGTSFYTDTQYF. The CDR3 nucleotides are TGCAGCGGTACTAGCTTTTACACAGATACGCAGTATTTT. V gene TRBV29-1 combines with J gene TRBJ2-3, with D maybe TRBD2 (6 bases). The CDR3 has 13 amino acids. V was pared by 7 bases and J by 2 bases, with 13 bases between. Germline CDR1 and CDR2: SQVTM and ANQGSEA.